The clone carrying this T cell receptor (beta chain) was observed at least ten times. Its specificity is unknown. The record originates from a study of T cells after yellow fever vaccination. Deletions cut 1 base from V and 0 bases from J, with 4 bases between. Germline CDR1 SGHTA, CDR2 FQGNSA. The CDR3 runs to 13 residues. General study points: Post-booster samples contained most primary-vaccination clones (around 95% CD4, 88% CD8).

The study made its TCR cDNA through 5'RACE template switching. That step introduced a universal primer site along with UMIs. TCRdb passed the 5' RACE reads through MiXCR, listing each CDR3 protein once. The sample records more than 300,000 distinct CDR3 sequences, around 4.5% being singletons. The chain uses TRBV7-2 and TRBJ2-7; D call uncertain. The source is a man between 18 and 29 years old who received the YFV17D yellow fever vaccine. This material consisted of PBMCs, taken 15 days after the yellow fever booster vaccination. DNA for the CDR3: TGTGCCAGCAGCTTAGACTACTCCTACGAGCAGTACTTC. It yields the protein CASSLDYSYEQYF.